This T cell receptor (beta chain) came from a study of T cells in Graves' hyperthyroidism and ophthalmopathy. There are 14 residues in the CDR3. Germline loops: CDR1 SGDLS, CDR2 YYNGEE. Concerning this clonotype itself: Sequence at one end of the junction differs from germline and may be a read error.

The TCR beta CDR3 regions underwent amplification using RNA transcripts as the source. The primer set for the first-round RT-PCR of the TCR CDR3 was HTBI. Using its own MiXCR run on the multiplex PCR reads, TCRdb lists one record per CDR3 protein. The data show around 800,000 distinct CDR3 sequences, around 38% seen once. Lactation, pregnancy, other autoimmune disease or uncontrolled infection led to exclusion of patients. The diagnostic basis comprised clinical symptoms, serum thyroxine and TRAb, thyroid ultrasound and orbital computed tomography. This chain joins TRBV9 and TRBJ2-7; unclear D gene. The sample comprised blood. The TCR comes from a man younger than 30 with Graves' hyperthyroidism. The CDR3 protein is CASSGTETSYERYF. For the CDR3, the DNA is TGTGCCAGCAGCGGAACAGAAACCTCCTACGAGCGGTACTTC.